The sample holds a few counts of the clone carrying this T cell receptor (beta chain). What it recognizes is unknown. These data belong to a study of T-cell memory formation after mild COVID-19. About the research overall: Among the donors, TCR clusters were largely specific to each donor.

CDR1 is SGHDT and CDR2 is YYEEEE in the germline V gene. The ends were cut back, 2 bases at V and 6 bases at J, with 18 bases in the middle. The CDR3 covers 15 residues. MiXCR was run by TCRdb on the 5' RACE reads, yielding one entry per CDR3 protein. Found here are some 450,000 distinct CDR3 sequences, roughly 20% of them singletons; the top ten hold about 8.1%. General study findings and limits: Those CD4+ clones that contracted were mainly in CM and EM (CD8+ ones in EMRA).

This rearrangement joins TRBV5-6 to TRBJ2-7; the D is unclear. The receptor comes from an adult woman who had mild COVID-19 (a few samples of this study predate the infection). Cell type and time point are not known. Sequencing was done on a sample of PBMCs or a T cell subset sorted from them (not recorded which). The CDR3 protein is CASSLSGLSLLEQYF. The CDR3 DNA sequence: TGTGCCAGCAGCTTATCCGGATTAAGTTTGCTCGAGCAGTACTTC.